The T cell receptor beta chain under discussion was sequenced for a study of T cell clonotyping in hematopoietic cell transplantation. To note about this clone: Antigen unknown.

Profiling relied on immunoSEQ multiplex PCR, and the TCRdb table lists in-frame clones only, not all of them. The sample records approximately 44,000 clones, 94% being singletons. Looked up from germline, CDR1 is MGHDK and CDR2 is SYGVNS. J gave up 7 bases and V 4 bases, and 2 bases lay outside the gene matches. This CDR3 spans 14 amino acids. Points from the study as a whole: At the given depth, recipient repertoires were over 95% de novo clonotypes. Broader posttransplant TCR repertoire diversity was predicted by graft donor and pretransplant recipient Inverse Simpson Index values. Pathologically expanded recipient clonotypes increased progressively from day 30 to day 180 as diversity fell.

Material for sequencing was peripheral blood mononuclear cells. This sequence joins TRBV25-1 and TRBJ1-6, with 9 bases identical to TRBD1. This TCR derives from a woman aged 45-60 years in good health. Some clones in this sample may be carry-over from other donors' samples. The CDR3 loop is CASSGTGVNSPLHF. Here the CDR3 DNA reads TGTGCCAGCAGTGGGACAGGGGTAAATTCACCCCTCCACTTT.